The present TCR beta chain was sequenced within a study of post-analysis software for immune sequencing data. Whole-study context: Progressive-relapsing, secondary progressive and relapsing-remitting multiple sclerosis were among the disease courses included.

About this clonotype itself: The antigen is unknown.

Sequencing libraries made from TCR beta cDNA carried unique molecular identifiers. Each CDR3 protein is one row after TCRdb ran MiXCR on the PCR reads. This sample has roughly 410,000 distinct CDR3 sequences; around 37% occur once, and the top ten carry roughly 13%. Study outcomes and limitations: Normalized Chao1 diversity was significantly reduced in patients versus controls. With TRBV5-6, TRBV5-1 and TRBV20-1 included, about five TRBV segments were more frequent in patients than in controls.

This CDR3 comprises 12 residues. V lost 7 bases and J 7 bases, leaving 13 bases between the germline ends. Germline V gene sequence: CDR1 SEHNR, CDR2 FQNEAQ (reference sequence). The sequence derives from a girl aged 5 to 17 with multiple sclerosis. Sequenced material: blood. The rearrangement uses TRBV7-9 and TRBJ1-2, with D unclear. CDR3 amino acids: CASNNRGGGYTF. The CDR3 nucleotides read TGTGCCAGCAACAACCGTGGCGGTGGCTACACCTTC.